The 8 T cell receptor beta chains in this list originate from one sample, sequenced in a study of regulatory T cells in long-lasting Graves disease. Time point of the sample: persistent/refractory GD, antithyroid drugs over 5 years with positive TRAb. With RNA extracted from PBMCs as input, the TCR library was made. Libraries of TCR beta came from iRepertoire HTBI primers plus Arm-PCR of CDR3 regions. TCRdb reprocessed the multiplex PCR reads with MiXCR, giving one entry per CDR3 protein. The profile covers 400,000 to 500,000 distinct CDR3 sequences, with around a fifth appearing a single time and more than 13% taken by the ten largest. The sequences come from peripheral blood mononuclear cells (PBMCs), collected when the disease was refractory, from a patient treated with antithyroid drugs. These receptors all come from a female donor with Graves disease.

The chain has TRBV5-1 and TRBJ2-5, with 9 nucleotides matching TRBD2. J was trimmed by 1 base and V by 1 base; bases with no gene match: 5. Per germline, CDR1 SGHRS and CDR2 YFSETQ. The CDR3 runs to 16 residues. CDR3 in amino acids: CASSLSWTSVQETQYF. DNA for the CDR3: TGCGCCAGCAGCTTGTCTTGGACTAGCGTCCAAGAGACCCAGTACTTC.

This chain links TRBV25-1 with TRBJ2-5; TRBD2 agrees at 12 bases. Germline CDR1 is MGHDK and CDR2 is SYGVNS. The CDR3 spans 14 residues. With V trimmed by 5 bases and J by 5 bases, 3 bases remained unmatched. CDR3 nucleotides: TGTGCCAGCAGTTCTAGCGGGGGGGGGGAGACCCAGTACTTC. Its translation is CASSSSGGGETQYF.

CDR3 in amino acids: CSASGGAGATQETQYF. DNA for the CDR3: TGCAGTGCTAGTGGGGGTGCAGGGGCAACCCAAGAGACCCAGTACTTC. The chain joins TRBV20-1 to TRBJ2-5; TRBD1 might be the D (6 bases). This CDR3 spans 16 amino acids. Trimming pared 3 bases from V and 1 base from J, leaving 18 bases between. Germline V gene lookup returns CDR1 DFQATT and CDR2 SNEGSKA (reference sequence).

The chain links TRBV10-3 to TRBJ2-3; no reliable D call. The CDR3 extends over 11 amino acids. Per germline, CDR1 ENHRY and CDR2 SYGVKD. Trimming removed 3 bases from V and 4 bases from J, with 2 bases in between. The CDR3 region has the DNA TGTGCCATCAGTGATGCAGATACGCAGTATTTT. It codes for CAISDADTQYF.

Note on this clonotype: Without the conserved terminal phenylalanine or tryptophan, this CDR3 likely stems from a read error. The V call is TRBV28, the J call TRBJ2-1; 7 bases fit TRBD2. V was pared by 2 bases and J by 4 bases, with 2 bases of the junction left unmatched. The germline V gene encodes CDR1 MDHEN and CDR2 SYDVKM. This CDR3 is built from 14 residues. The CDR3 sequence: CASSLPREYNEQFL. The CDR3 coding sequence is TGTGCCAGCAGTTTACCGCGGGAGTACAATGAGCAGTTCCTC.

At least ten counts were recorded for this clonotype. This sequence joins TRBV27 and TRBJ2-7; 8 bases fit TRBD1. The germline V gene encodes CDR1 MNHEY and CDR2 SMNVEV (reference sequence). V trimming: 6 bases; J trimming: 2 bases; junction bases outside the gene matches: 12. The CDR3 loop spans 16 amino acids. In DNA form, the CDR3 reads TGTGCCAGCAGGCGAATTTGGGGACAGGAGACCTACGAGCAGTACTTC. It yields the protein CASRRIWGQETYEQYF.

V gene TRBV11-2 combines with J gene TRBJ2-3; 10 positions match TRBD1. This CDR3 comprises 17 residues. Trimming removed 5 bases from V and 1 base from J; junction bases left unmatched: 9. CDR1 and CDR2 (germline): SGHAT, FQNNGV. The CDR3 bases are TGTGCCAGCAGCGCGGTTGGGACAGGGGACGGCACAGATACGCAGTATTTT. Translating it yields CASSAVGTGDGTDTQYF.

This clonotype was found many times. The CDR3: CASSLSREETQYF. The CDR3 coding sequence is TGTGCCAGCTCACTTTCCAGGGAGGAGACCCAGTACTTC. V and J are TRBV18 and TRBJ2-5; the D call may be TRBD1 or TRBD2 (5 bases each). Trimming removed 4 bases from V and 5 bases from J, with 11 bases in between. The V gene's germline CDR1 is KGHSH and CDR2 LQKENI. The CDR3 extends over 13 amino acids. The full variable domain, with the rest looked up from reference TRBV18 and TRBJ2-5, is NAGVMQNPRHLVRRRGQEARLRCSPMKGHSHVYWYRQLPEEGLKFMVYLQKENIIDESGMPKERFSAEFPKEGPSILRIQQVVRGDSAAYFCASSLSREETQYFGPGTRLLVL.